This entry lists 19 T cell receptor beta chains sequenced from one sample in a study of T cell repertoires in cytomegalovirus infection. TCRdb analysed the reads with MiXCR anew, one entry per CDR3 protein. The sample records some 280,000 distinct CDR3 sequences, roughly 15% being singletons. Sequences were obtained from PBMCs. The receptors were sampled from a human donor in good health (CMV status not recorded). Some clones in this sample may be carry-over from other donors' samples.

As to this clonotype: The conserved closing phenylalanine or tryptophan is absent in this CDR3, likely reflecting a read error. The chain has TRBV2 and TRBJ2-5, with 14 bases fitting TRBD2. Germline CDR1 reads SNHLY; CDR2 reads FYNNEI. The trim removed 10 bases at V and 5 bases at J, leaving 6 bases unmatched. This CDR3 has 14 residues. The CDR3 region is CAIRLAGGRETQYS. DNA for the CDR3: TGTGCCATCCGACTAGCGGGGGGGCGCGAGACCCAGTACTCC.

The CDR3 bases are TGTGCCACCAGCAGAGGACTAGCGGGGGGCAACGAGCAGTACTTC. It translates to CATSRGLAGGNEQYF. The chain carries TRBV15 and TRBJ2-7; 13 bases match TRBD2. This CDR3 has 15 amino acids. Germline V gives CDR1 LNHNV, CDR2 YYDKDF (reference sequence). The ends lost 1 base at V and 5 bases at J; junction bases unmatched: 2.

The chain has TRBV6-1 and TRBJ2-2; D gene ambiguous. With 7 bases removed from V and 3 bases from J, the gap between germline ends came to 9 bases. Germline CDR1 MNHNS, CDR2 SASEGT. This CDR3 spans 13 amino acids. The DNA of the CDR3 is TGTGCCAGCACGGTGACTTACACCGGGGAGCTGTTTTTT. Its translation is CASTVTYTGELFF.

This clonotype has at least ten counts. V and J are TRBV7-2 and TRBJ2-4; 9 bases match TRBD2. The length of the CDR3 is 17 residues. Germline V gene data show CDR1 as SGHTA and CDR2 as FQGNSA. Trimming removed 3 bases from V and 5 bases from J; junction bases left unmatched: 11. The CDR3 is CASSFVRGGRAENIQYF. The CDR3 coding sequence is TGTGCCAGCAGCTTCGTACGGGGCGGGAGGGCCGAAAACATTCAGTACTTC.

This clonotype was observed a few times. V usage is TRBV6-2 or TRBV6-3 and J usage is TRBJ1-1, with D possibly TRBD1 on 6 matching bases. The CDR3 contains 14 residues. V lost 7 bases to trimming and J lost 4 bases, with 16 bases between them. The germline CDR1 and CDR2 sequences are MNHEY and SVGEGT. CDR3 sequence reads: CASISKGVGTEAFF. CDR3 nucleotide sequence: TGTGCCAGCATTTCTAAGGGGGTCGGCACTGAAGCTTTCTTT.

The table lists this clonotype with many counts. The chain links TRBV7-2 to TRBJ1-1; the D is unclear. The CDR3 has 13 residues. In germline, CDR1 is SGHTA, CDR2 FQGNSA. V was cut by 1 base and J by 6 bases, with 9 bases left in between. As DNA, the CDR3 is TGTGCCAGCAGCTTAGGGGAACCAGCTGAAGCTTTCTTT. Protein sequence: CASSLGEPAEAFF.

The sample holds a few counts of this clonotype. The rearrangement uses TRBV18 and TRBJ1-1; no clear D. Trimming took off 2 bases at V and 8 bases at J, with 12 bases between the two ends. Germline loops: CDR1 KGHSH, CDR2 LQKENI. CDR3 size: 13 residues. CDR3 sequence reads: CASSPVYGEEAFF. The CDR3 nucleotides are TGTGCCAGCTCACCAGTATACGGAGAGGAAGCTTTCTTT.

V gene TRBV20-1 combines with J gene TRBJ2-3; no reliable D call. From germline, CDR1 is DFQATT and CDR2 SNEGSKA (reference sequence). The V and J ends lost 4 bases and 2 bases respectively, with 13 bases between them. This CDR3 has 14 residues. The CDR3 protein is CSAIGDSTTDTQYF. The CDR3, as DNA: TGCAGTGCTATTGGAGATTCCACCACAGATACGCAGTATTTT.

This clonotype was seen ten or more times. The CDR3 bases are TGTGCCAGCAGCAGACAGGGGAAAGGTGGCTACACCTTC. This gives the protein CASSRQGKGGYTF. The chain is built from TRBV7-2 and TRBJ1-2; 8 nucleotides agree with TRBD1. The CDR3 totals 13 residues. Germline-derived CDR1 and CDR2 are SGHTA and FQGNSA. The junction had 6 bases not matched to a gene; V was cut back by 5 bases and J by 7 bases.

Concerning this clonotype: With a much larger clone just one base away, this may be a read error. V gene TRBV4-1 combines with J gene TRBJ2-7, with 9 nucleotides matching TRBD1. Germline lookup yields CDR1 MGHRA and CDR2 YSYEKL. The CDR3 is made up of 16 amino acids. This CDR3 is CASSQGPGTGRVEQCF. The DNA of the CDR3 is TGCGCCAGCAGCCAAGGACCCGGGACAGGGCGGGTCGAGCAGTGCTTC.

CDR3 coding DNA: TGTGCCAGCAGCCAACCGGGACGGGTATTCTACGAGCAGTACTTC. Its protein is CASSQPGRVFYEQYF. This chain links TRBV6-2 or TRBV6-3 with TRBJ2-7; tentatively, D is TRBD1 or TRBD2 (5 bases each). Germline lookup yields CDR1 MNHEY and CDR2 SVGEGT. The germline V and J ends were trimmed by 6 bases and 3 bases, with 18 bases remaining between them. CDR3 length: 15 amino acids.

The rearrangement joins TRBV2 to TRBJ1-2, with D unresolved. CDR3 length: 13 amino acids. V was cut by 7 bases and J by 0 bases, with 9 bases left in between. The germline gives CDR1 SNHLY, CDR2 FYNNEI. The CDR3 DNA reads as TGTGCCAGCATGGGCAGGCCTAACTATGGCTACACCTTC. Protein sequence: CASMGRPNYGYTF.

A few counts support this clonotype. This sequence joins TRBV9 and TRBJ1-1; D gene unclear. The CDR3 is 14 residues long. Germline CDR1 reads SGDLS; CDR2 reads YYNGEE. Trimming took off 0 bases at V and 7 bases at J, with 13 bases between the two ends. The CDR3 DNA reads as TGTGCCAGCAGCGTAGCAGATAGAACGGGTGAAGCTTTCTTT. Encoded protein: CASSVADRTGEAFF.

This chain connects TRBV2 to TRBJ2-1; 9 nucleotides line up with TRBD1. The CDR3 has 14 residues. The J segment lost 4 bases and the V segment lost 6 bases, leaving 4 bases of the junction unmatched. In germline, CDR1 is SNHLY, CDR2 FYNNEI. CDR3 nucleotide sequence: TGTGCCAGCAGGCCGGGACAGGGATACAATGAGCAGTTCTTC. Its translation is CASRPGQGYNEQFF.

In its sample, this clonotype was seen many times. The V gene is TRBV12-3 or TRBV12-4, the J gene TRBJ1-6, with unresolved D. The CDR3 runs to 14 residues. Trimming shortened V by 3 bases and J by 0 bases, and 3 bases separated the two germline ends. CDR3 DNA: TGTGCCAGCAGTTTCAGCTCCTATAATTCACCCCTCCACTTT. This encodes CASSFSSYNSPLHF.

The chain carries TRBV20-1 and TRBJ2-5, with D tentatively TRBD2 (6 bases). The germline V gene encodes CDR1 DFQATT and CDR2 SNEGSKA (reference sequence). This CDR3 is 14 amino acids long. The V end was cut by 2 bases, the J end by 5 bases, with 15 bases between. The CDR3 DNA reads TGCAGTGCTAGAATCGCCGGCGGGGCCGAGACCCAGTACTTC. Its translation: CSARIAGGAETQYF.

This sequence joins TRBV20-1 and TRBJ2-5, with 7 nucleotides matching TRBD1. The germline V gene has CDR1 DFQATT and CDR2 SNEGSKA (reference sequence). The length of the CDR3 is 16 residues. V lost 0 bases and J lost 2; bases outside the gene matches: 9. CDR3 in amino acids: CSARESTGRGQETQYF. DNA for the CDR3: TGCAGTGCTAGAGAGTCGACAGGGAGAGGGCAAGAGACCCAGTACTTC.

This clonotype occurred many times. The chain uses TRBV7-9 and TRBJ2-7; TRBD2 agrees at 8 bases. Germline V gene lookup returns CDR1 SEHNR and CDR2 FQNEAQ (reference sequence). This CDR3 is 15 amino acids long. Germline trimming cut 6 bases from V and 0 bases from J; bases unmatched to any gene: 7. In DNA form, the CDR3 reads TGTGCCAGCAGTTCCCTAGCGGGCAACTCCTACGAGCAGTACTTC. Residues: CASSSLAGNSYEQYF.

The sample holds many counts of this clonotype. This rearrangement joins TRBV5-1 to TRBJ2-7; D is possibly TRBD1 (5 bases). Trimming removed 0 bases at V and 3 bases at J, with 13 bases between. The germline V gene has CDR1 SGHRS and CDR2 YFSETQ. The CDR3 has 15 residues. The CDR3 DNA is TGCGCCAGCAGCTTGGGAGGTCCAGGGTACTACGAGCAGTACTTC. Amino acid sequence: CASSLGGPGYYEQYF.